These 18 T cell receptor beta chains were all obtained from the same sample, sequenced in a study of identical twins (dated by TCRdb to the mid-2010s). Libraries were made using 5' RACE. TCRdb shows the sequencer as Illumina HiSeq 2000. TCRdb applied fastp at Q25 and MiXCR to the public reads, then kept only in-frame beta chains. Merged by CDR3 protein, the rows form single entries marked with the most common genes and DNA. The sample table lists a few hundred thousand distinct CDR3 sequences, approximately 13% of them with a count of one. Around 7.2% of the sample is held by the ten biggest clonotypes. This same sample was also taken into another study, of yellow fever vaccine responses in identical twins.

The sequencing input was CD8+ T cells sorted from blood. The receptors derive from a young woman in good health.

This clonotype has just a few counts. J is TRBJ2-7 and V is TRBV5-1; 12 bases are a match to TRBD2. With 1 base clipped from V and 0 bases from J, the junction kept 8 bases outside the gene matches. Germline assignment: CDR1 SGHRS and CDR2 YFSETQ. The CDR3 spans 18 residues. The CDR3 DNA reads as TGCGCCAGCAGCTTGAGAGGGCTAGCGGGAGGGAGCTCCTACGAGCAGTACTTC. Translated, it gives CASSLRGLAGGSSYEQYF.

This clonotype was detected only a few times. The chain has TRBV6-1 and TRBJ1-1; D is unclear. The V and J ends lost 0 bases and 7 bases respectively, with 12 bases between them. This CDR3 region has 14 residues. Per germline, CDR1 MNHNS and CDR2 SASEGT. CDR3 DNA sequence: TGTGCCAGCAGTGAAGCGCTGGGGTTCGATGAAGCTTTCTTT. This translates into CASSEALGFDEAFF.

This clonotype was detected ten times or more. V usage is TRBV4-1 and J usage is TRBJ2-2; tentative D call: TRBD1 (6 bases). Trimming cost V 4 bases and J 6 bases, with 21 bases left between them. Germline CDR1 MGHRA, CDR2 YSYEKL. The CDR3 is 17 amino acids. The CDR3 here is CASSLLSDRNSAGELFF. As DNA, the CDR3 is TGCGCCAGCAGCCTACTTTCGGACAGAAACAGTGCCGGGGAGCTGTTTTTT.

This clonotype has more than one count but fewer than ten. The V call is TRBV20-1, the J call TRBJ2-1, with D perhaps matching TRBD2 (6 bases). The germline gives CDR1 DFQATT, CDR2 SNEGSKA (reference sequence). The CDR3 consists of 14 residues. V was trimmed by 5 bases and J by 5 bases, leaving 16 bases between them. CDR3: CSARDWRDNNEQFF. The CDR3 DNA sequence: TGCAGTGCTCGGGACTGGCGGGATAACAATGAGCAGTTCTTC.

The chain recombines TRBV7-9 with TRBJ2-7; 7 bases line up with TRBD1. CDR3 size: 13 residues. CDR1 is SEHNR, CDR2 FQNEAQ, per germline (reference sequence). The V gene end was trimmed by 5 bases and the J gene end by 5 bases; junction bases not matched to a gene: 6. CDR3 DNA sequence: TGTGCCAGCAGCCGTCCAGGGGGAGACGAGCAGTACTTC. Translation gives CASSRPGGDEQYF.

This clonotype was counted a few times. The chain links TRBV27 to TRBJ2-3; D is unresolved. The length of the CDR3 is 16 residues. V dropped 7 bases and J dropped 0 bases, with 17 bases sitting between them. Germline V gene sequence: CDR1 MNHEY, CDR2 SMNVEV (reference sequence). CDR3 protein: CASKLGRSPSTDTQYF. In DNA form, the CDR3 reads TGTGCCAGCAAATTAGGTCGCAGCCCTAGCACAGATACGCAGTATTTT.

There are many counts of this clonotype. This chain joins TRBV25-1 and TRBJ2-1; 10 positions match TRBD1. Looked up from germline, CDR1 is MGHDK and CDR2 is SYGVNS. V shed 6 bases and J 7 bases; nucleotides not matched to a gene: 6. This CDR3 spans 14 amino acids. CDR3 bases: TGTGCCAGCAGGCCGGGACAGGGGTATAATGAGCAGTTCTTC. It yields the protein CASRPGQGYNEQFF.

This clonotype occurred a few times. The chain is built from TRBV3-1 and TRBJ2-3; 8 bases are a match to TRBD1. Germline V gene data show CDR1 as LGHDT and CDR2 as YNNKEL (reference sequence). CDR3 length: 15 residues. After removal of 4 bases from V and 0 bases from J, the junction contained 3 bases not matched to a gene. The CDR3 nucleotides are TGTGCCAGCAGCCTCACAGGGGGAAGCACAGATACGCAGTATTTT. It codes for CASSLTGGSTDTQYF.

Ten or more counts support this clonotype. The chain carries TRBV2 and TRBJ2-1; no clear D gene. Germline CDR1 and CDR2: SNHLY and FYNNEI. CDR3 length equals 9 residues. Trimming left V 5 bases short and J 7 bases short, with 0 bases between. The CDR3 is CASSNEQFF. The CDR3 bases are TGTGCCAGCAGTAATGAGCAGTTCTTC.

There are many counts of this clonotype. The chain joins TRBV6-5 to TRBJ1-1; D possibly corresponds to TRBD1 (5 bases). V was cut by 2 bases and J by 4 bases, with 5 bases left in between. The CDR3 is 12 residues long. The germline CDR1 and CDR2 sequences are MNHEY and SVGAGI. CDR3 bases: TGTGCCAGCAGTTACGGGGGCACTGAAGCTTTCTTT. This encodes CASSYGGTEAFF.

This sequence joins TRBV4-2 and TRBJ2-5, with 11 bases fitting TRBD2. The V gene's germline CDR1 is LGHNA and CDR2 YNFKEQ. The CDR3 has 16 amino acids. V trimming: 1 base; J trimming: 5 bases; junction bases outside the gene matches: 6. The CDR3 is CASSQVLAGGGETQYF. DNA for the CDR3: TGTGCCAGCAGCCAAGTTCTAGCGGGGGGCGGGGAGACCCAGTACTTC.

There are a few counts of this clonotype. This chain uses TRBV14 with TRBJ2-1, with TRBD1 as a possible D gene (6 bases). The CDR3 runs to 14 residues. V lost 3 bases to trimming and J lost 6 bases, with 12 bases between them. The germline CDR1 and CDR2 sequences are SGHDN and FVKESK. CDR3 DNA sequence: TGTGCCAGCAGCCAGGAGCAGGGGTCCAATGAGCAGTTCTTC. It specifies CASSQEQGSNEQFF.

This clonotype was counted a single time. The V and J genes are TRBV20-1 and TRBJ2-1; the match to TRBD2 covers 9 bases. The CDR3 totals 20 residues. The junction had 15 bases not matched to a gene; V was cut back by 0 bases and J by 0 bases. Germline V CDR1 and CDR2: DFQATT, SNEGSKA (reference sequence). As DNA, the CDR3 is TGCAGTGCTAGAGATTACGCCGCTAGCGGGAAGGAGAGCTCCTACAATGAGCAGTTCTTC. Amino acids: CSARDYAASGKESSYNEQFF.

This clonotype was observed a handful of times. The genes are TRBV29-1 and TRBJ2-7, with 10 positions matching TRBD2. The length of the CDR3 is 16 residues. Unmatched junction bases numbered 12, after V lost 1 base and J lost 6 bases. The germline gives CDR1 SQVTM, CDR2 ANQGSEA. The CDR3, as DNA: TGCAGCGTTGAAGGCAGGGACACTAGCGGGAATCTCGAGCAGTACTTC. It is translated as CSVEGRDTSGNLEQYF.

The V and J genes are TRBV5-1 and TRBJ2-1; D gene unclear. Trimming removed 1 base from V and 7 bases from J, with 18 bases in between. The germline V gene encodes CDR1 SGHRS and CDR2 YFSETQ. The CDR3 length is 16 residues. Written as DNA, the CDR3 is TGCGCCAGCAGCTTGAGGGTGGTTCTAGACCTAAATGAGCAGTTCTTC. This gives the protein CASSLRVVLDLNEQFF.

This clonotype was recorded a few times. The chain combines TRBV6-1 with TRBJ1-1; no clear D gene. Deletions cut 7 bases from V and 0 bases from J, with 9 bases between. Per germline, CDR1 MNHNS and CDR2 SASEGT. CDR3 length equals 13 residues. DNA of the CDR3: TGTGCCAGCACGACCGGAATGAACACTGAAGCTTTCTTT. Translated: CASTTGMNTEAFF.

This clonotype occurred many times. J is TRBJ2-1 and V is TRBV12-3 or TRBV12-4; D not resolved. The CDR3 length is 12 residues. Deletions cut 6 bases from V and 4 bases from J, with 7 bases between. CDR3: CASRAQYNEQFF. The CDR3, as DNA: TGTGCCAGCAGAGCTCAATACAATGAGCAGTTCTTC.

This clonotype was counted only a few times. The chain joins TRBV5-1 to TRBJ1-2; D is ambiguous. V was pared by 5 bases and J by 0 bases, with 11 bases between. Germline loops: CDR1 SGHRS, CDR2 YFSETQ. The CDR3 length is 14 residues. CDR3 loop: CASSGGVANYGYTF. The CDR3 region has the DNA TGCGCCAGCAGTGGAGGTGTAGCTAACTATGGCTACACCTTC.